This T cell receptor beta chain was identified during a study of T-cell reconstitution after alpha-beta-depleted transplantation in children. Study findings and constraints: Reported findings indicate that, about two months after transplant, alpha-beta T cells came from several hundred expanded clones, which were derived from non-depleted graft cells.

Unique molecular identifiers were built into the TCRbeta library. TCRdb recomputed calls from the PCR reads with MiXCR, one row per CDR3 protein. The sample includes 150,000 to 200,000 distinct CDR3 sequences, roughly 6.3% of them seen just once. V was cut by 1 base and J by 9 bases, with 6 bases left in between. This CDR3 comprises 12 residues. The germline V gene encodes CDR1 KGHDR and CDR2 SFDVKD. This clonotype was recorded many times. Its antigen is unidentified. Sequences were derived from PBMCs, sampled before TCRalphabeta/CD19-depleted stem cell transplant. The clonotype was recovered from a girl in the first two years of life with combined immunodeficiency, due to receive a stem cell transplant. The rearrangement joins TRBV24-1 to TRBJ2-4, with D unclear. This CDR3 is CATSDFLGIQYF. CDR3 sequence (DNA): TGTGCCACCAGTGATTTCTTGGGCATTCAGTACTTC.